This TCR beta chain comes out of a study of long-term antiretroviral therapy in people with HIV. Looking at the study overall: Some samples came about a decade before the 2015 immediate-ART recommendation, and these were the earliest. Overall study results and limits: The range of CDR3 lengths in HIV repertoires proved narrower than that found in controls. Pre-ART-expanded clones dominated the repertoire at all time points. Collection of the blood, which took place between the mid-2000s and the late 2010s, possibly occurred under older ART regimens.

Investigators performed immunoSEQ version v3.0 at survey level. Data came from immunoSEQ multiplex PCR; TCRdb stores just in-frame clones and leaves some out. The sample comprises 25,000 to 30,000 clones, 84% of which are singletons, and less than 8% rests with the top ten. Germline CDR1 SEHNR, CDR2 FQNEAQ (reference sequence). V shed 8 bases and J shed 0 bases, with 19 bases lying between them. The CDR3 consists of 16 residues. Regarding this clone: Antigen specificity is unknown.

This specimen consisted of unsorted PBMCs, obtained 0.4 years after starting antiretroviral therapy. The J gene is TRBJ1-1, the V gene TRBV7-9; tentative D call: TRBD1 (5 bases). The source of this sequence is a man between 18 and 35 years old with HIV. The CDR3 loop reads CASGGVGLGMNTEAFF. CDR3 bases: TGTGCCAGCGGGGGGGTAGGGCTCGGGATGAACACTGAAGCTTTCTTT.